The T cell receptor (beta chain) described here comes from a study of spatial heterogeneity in lung cancer. The study's findings and limits: Mutation tallies in tumors tracked expanded intratumoral alpha and beta TCR counts. The authors estimated that 6% to 8% of tumor T cells were covered for alpha chains and about 12% for beta chains.

The time point denotes: sample taken at primary tumor resection. The donors comprised about 70 untreated early-stage non-small cell lung cancer patients. Unsorted tumor, nontumor lung tissue or cryopreserved PBMC supplied the whole RNA. This clonotype is medium-sized in the sample. No antigen is known for it. One entry per CDR3 protein results from TCRdb running MiXCR on the 5' RACE reads. The sample consists of around 4,000 distinct CDR3 sequences, around 9% of them appearing once. This receptor was identified in a male donor with early-stage non-small cell lung cancer. The specimen comprised lung tumor tissue, sampled at surgery.

CDR3 amino acids: CASSLDTGSAQHF. The DNA for the CDR3 is TGTGCCAGCAGTTTGGATACAGGGTCAGCCCAGCATTTT. J is TRBJ1-5 and V is TRBV12-3 or TRBV12-4, with D possibly matching TRBD1 (6 bases). The CDR3 consists of 13 residues. V lost 3 bases and J 11 bases, leaving 14 bases between the germline ends.